These T cell receptor beta chains were read from a single sample in a study of blood T cell repertoires in COVID-19. The method was immunoSEQ multiplex PCR; TCRdb's version includes in-frame clones alone and lacks a portion of them. Among under 250,000 clones listed, 82% were seen once. Sequencing was done on a sample of peripheral blood. These TCRs come from a woman over 75 with acute or convalescent COVID-19. CDR3s include the opening cysteine and the closing phenylalanine or tryptophan. The D gene is left open where the match is weak. Clone size, where shown, is once, few, many, or a class for clones that have expanded.

TRBJ2-2 | TRBV11-1 | . | . | 16 | TGTGCCAGCAGCCCAAGACGGGGGTTTTACACCGGGGAGCTGTTTTTT | CASSPRRGFYTGELFF
TRBJ1-2 | TRBV28 | . | . | 15 | TGTGCCAGCAGCCCGGGGGACCTGATTACATGGGGCTACACCTTC | CASSPGDLITWGYTF
TRBJ1-1 | TRBV6-2/TRBV6-3 | . | few | 14 | TGTGCCAGCAGTCCCAACAGGGAATTTAATGAAGCTTTCTTT | CASSPNREFNEAFF
TRBJ2-3 | TRBV2 | . | . | 14 | TGTGCCAGCAGTTCCTTAGGGGACACAGATACGCAGTATTTT | CASSSLGDTDTQYF
TRBJ1-2 | TRBV7-9 | . | . | 13 | TGTGCCAGCAGCGCAGGTTTGAAGGATGGCTACACCTTC | CASSAGLKDGYTF
TRBJ1-1 | TRBV24-1 | . | . | 13 | TGTGCCACCAGTCAGGCCATGAACACTGAAGCTTTCTTT | CATSQAMNTEAFF
TRBJ2-1 | TRBV2 | . | once | 14 | TGTGCCAGCAGTGAAGCGCTTCGGGGAGGTGAGCAGTTCTTC | CASSEALRGGEQFF
TRBJ2-3 | TRBV4-1 | . | . | 15 | TGCGCCAGCAGCCCAGCAGGTGCCAGCACAGATACGCAGTATTTT | CASSPAGASTDTQYF
TRBJ1-2 | TRBV10-3 | . | . | 14 | TGTGCCATCAGTGACATAGTGCGTAACTATGGCTACACCTTC | CAISDIVRNYGYTF
TRBJ1-2 | TRBV5-6 | . | few | 12 | TGTGCCAGCAGCCCAGCTAACTATGGCTACACCTTC | CASSPANYGYTF
TRBJ1-5 | TRBV7-9 | . | . | 15 | TGTGCCAGCAGCTTAGCAGGGCCCCAGGGGCAGCCCCAGCATTTT | CASSLAGPQGQPQHF
TRBJ1-5 | TRBV24-1 | . | . | 16 | TGTGCCACCAGTCCCAAAGCGAGGGTCGGCAATCAGCCCCAGCATTTT | CATSPKARVGNQPQHF
TRBJ1-2 | TRBV19 | TRBD1 | . | 15 | TGTGCCAGTACCGGAGGGACAGTCATTAACTATGGCTACACCTTC | CASTGGTVINYGYTF
TRBJ2-3 | TRBV11-1 | TRBD1 | . | 16 | TGTGCCAGCAGCACCCGCGGCCAGCGACAGGGAGATACGCAGTATTTT | CASSTRGQRQGDTQYF
TRBJ1-2 | TRBV19 | TRBD1 | few | 13 | TGTGCCACACTGGACAGGGGTGGTTATGGCTACACCTTC | CATLDRGGYGYTF
TRBJ1-1 | TRBV6-5 | TRBD1 | . | 16 | TGTGCCAGCAGTTACTCGGGACAGGGGGCGAATGGGGAAGCTTTCTTT | CASSYSGQGANGEAFF
TRBJ2-3 | TRBV7-3 | . | . | 13 | TGTGCCAGCAGCTCCGGATCCGGGGATACGCAGTATTTT | CASSSGSGDTQYF
TRBJ1-1 | TRBV2 | . | . | 12 | TGTGCCAGCACGCCGGGGGACACTGAAGCTTTCTTT | CASTPGDTEAFF
TRBJ1-6 | TRBV19 | TRBD1 | once | 15 | TGTGCCAGTAGTATAGGGGGACAGGGGATTGCACCCCTCCACTTT | CASSIGGQGIAPLHF
TRBJ1-5 | TRBV2 | . | few | 14 | TGTGCCAGCATGACGGGAGCCCAGAGTCAGCCCCAGCATTTT | CASMTGAQSQPQHF
TRBJ1-3 | TRBV28 | . | . | 16 | TGTGCCAGCCTAAGCGGGGGGTCCGTGGTCGCAAACACCATATATTTT | CASLSGGSVVANTIYF
TRBJ2-7 | TRBV4-2 | . | . | 13 | TGTGCCAGCAGCCAAGATGAGCTAGGCGAGCAGTACTTC | CASSQDELGEQYF
TRBJ1-1 | TRBV6-4 | . | . | 16 | TGTGCCAGCAGTGTCTTCTCTAGCACTGAGAACACTGAAGCTTTCTTT | CASSVFSSTENTEAFF
TRBJ2-7 | TRBV4-3 | . | . | 13 | TGCGCCAGCAGCCAAGACAGCTCCTACGAGCAGTACTTC | CASSQDSSYEQYF
TRBJ1-2 | TRBV9 | . | . | 13 | TGTGCCAGCAGCCCCACGGGAAACTATGGCTACACCTTC | CASSPTGNYGYTF